A selection of T cell receptor beta chains follows, all from one sample in a study of cytomegalovirus exposure and HLA in healthy donors. Sequencing was performed with immunoSEQ multiplex PCR; in TCRdb, only in-frame clones are kept and a portion is missing. The repertoire consists of about 130,000 clones, with about 74% occurring once and the leading ten covering roughly 7%. Sequencing was done on a sample of PBMCs. The receptors derive from a male donor in good health and CMV-seronegative. CDR3s include the opening cysteine and the closing phenylalanine or tryptophan. D genes are given only for firm matches. The size of a clone is reported for some rows only, either as once, few or many, or as a class for expanded clones.

v_gene,d_gene,abundance,j_gene,CDR3aa,CDR3nt
TRBV19,-,-,TRBJ2-5,CASSSGGQGWSETQYF,TGTGCCAGTTCGTCGGGGGGACAAGGATGGTCAGAGACCCAGTACTTC
TRBV5-4,TRBD1,-,TRBJ1-5,CASSPDRGLGQPQHF,TGTGCCAGCAGCCCCGACAGGGGGCTCGGTCAGCCCCAGCATTTT
TRBV7-9,-,-,TRBJ1-2,CASSLVIGAGPNYGYTF,TGTGCCAGCAGCTTAGTAATCGGCGCAGGGCCCAACTATGGCTACACCTTC
TRBV14,TRBD1,-,TRBJ2-7,CASSQSDRGEQYF,TGTGCCAGCAGCCAATCGGACAGGGGTGAGCAGTACTTC
TRBV6-6,-,-,TRBJ2-7,CASSYSMVRGEDEQYF,TGTGCCAGCAGTTATTCGATGGTCAGGGGAGAGGACGAGCAGTACTTC
TRBV19,-,-,TRBJ1-5,CASKVGHISNQPQHF,TGTGCCAGTAAAGTGGGACACATTAGCAATCAGCCCCAGCATTTT
TRBV5-1,TRBD1,-,TRBJ2-5,CASSLVQGSGQETQYF,TGCGCCAGCAGCTTGGTACAGGGGTCTGGGCAAGAGACCCAGTACTTC
TRBV5-8,-,-,TRBJ2-5,CASSTGETQYF,TGTGCCAGCAGCACGGGGGAGACCCAGTACTTC
TRBV2,-,-,TRBJ1-2,CASRAKTDYGYTF,TGTGCCAGCAGGGCTAAGACAGACTATGGCTACACCTTC
TRBV28,-,-,TRBJ1-3,CASSFSEARTGLGGNTIYF,TGTGCCAGCAGTTTCTCCGAAGCCAGAACAGGGCTGGGGGGAAACACCATATATTTT
TRBV15,-,few,TRBJ2-3,CATSSPRGAVGDTQYF,TGTGCCACCAGCAGCCCCCGGGGGGCCGTAGGAGATACGCAGTATTTT
TRBV13,TRBD2,-,TRBJ2-1,CASSTASGRMDNEQFF,TGTGCCAGCAGCACGGCCAGCGGGAGAATGGACAATGAGCAGTTCTTC
TRBV7-3,-,-,TRBJ1-3,CASNCRRSGNTIYF,TGTGCCAGCAATTGCAGGCGCTCTGGAAACACCATATATTTT
TRBV29-1,-,-,TRBJ1-2,CSVVIQGSDGYTF,TGCAGCGTTGTAATTCAAGGAAGCGATGGCTACACCTTC
TRBV20-1,-,-,TRBJ1-1,CSAFRITEAFF,TGCAGTGCTTTTAGAATCACTGAAGCTTTCTTT
TRBV28,TRBD1,-,TRBJ1-2,CASTPLWQGAGGYTF,TGTGCCAGCACCCCTCTATGGCAGGGGGCGGGTGGCTACACCTTC
TRBV18,TRBD2,few,TRBJ2-1,CASSPENGRAFSYYNEQFF,TGTGCCAGCTCACCGGAGAACGGGAGGGCCTTCTCGTACTACAATGAGCAGTTCTTC
TRBV7-3,-,-,TRBJ2-3,CASSNRGADTQYF,TGTGCCAGCAGCAATCGGGGAGCAGATACGCAGTATTTT